These T cell receptor beta chains were read from a single sample in a study of blood T cell repertoires in COVID-19. TCRdb's table, derived via immunoSEQ multiplex PCR, lists solely in-frame clones and lacks some. The sample consists of 140,000 to 150,000 clones, roughly 80% of them appearing once. Material: peripheral blood. The receptor source for this set is a middle-aged woman with active or convalescent COVID-19. Each CDR3 is given without its conserved first and last residue. A D gene is named only where the DNA matches it firmly.

j_call | d_call | v_call | cdr3_aa
TRBJ1-3 | TRBD1 | TRBV7-9 | ASSPYWTGAGNTIY
TRBJ1-2 | . | TRBV7-4 | ASSHNRVGGIRNYGYT
TRBJ2-1 | TRBD2 | TRBV20-1 | SKLAGGLQF
TRBJ1-6 | . | TRBV6-2/TRBV6-3 | ASSYSMGRGGSPLH
TRBJ2-2 | TRBD2 | TRBV7-7 | ASSLQAGGAGELF
TRBJ2-7 | TRBD2 | TRBV5-1 | ASSSGGGYYEQY
TRBJ2-3 | . | TRBV3-1/TRBV3-2 | ASSQWDLRAL
TRBJ2-2 | TRBD1 | TRBV19 | ASSTRGRKELF
TRBJ2-5 | TRBD2 | TRBV3-1/TRBV3-2 | ASSPRTTRGETQY
TRBJ2-2 | TRBD1 | TRBV6-2/TRBV6-3 | ASSRRDRVGFGELF
TRBJ1-2 | . | TRBV3-1/TRBV3-2 | ASSQGAGEGYGYT
TRBJ1-3 | . | TRBV5-6 | ASSLAGGPLSGNTIY
TRBJ1-1 | . | TRBV19 | ASSRDRNTEAF
TRBJ1-3 | TRBD1 | TRBV5-1 | ASSLGGQSSGNTIY
TRBJ1-4 | TRBD1 | TRBV28 | ASSSPTGGETNEKLF
TRBJ2-7 | . | TRBV30 | AWSVSPGEQY
TRBJ1-6 | . | TRBV14 | ASSQAGGRGNSPLH